These 17 T cell receptor beta chains originate from one sample sequenced in a study of neurological immune-mediated disorders. TCRdb fed the 5' RACE reads into MiXCR, producing one record per CDR3 protein. Of more than 75,000 distinct CDR3 sequences in the sample, around 10% were seen once. The sequenced sample was PBMCs. The receptors were gathered from a man in his forties in good health.

Many counts were recorded for this clonotype. V and J are TRBV20-1 and TRBJ1-2; the D gene is possibly TRBD1 (5 bases). The length of the CDR3 is 12 residues. V lost 3 bases, J lost 5 bases, and 10 bases lay in between. Germline V CDR1 and CDR2: DFQATT, SNEGSKA (reference sequence). CDR3 amino acids: CSARGTEYGYTF. Here the CDR3 DNA reads TGCAGTGCTAGGGGGACGGAGTATGGCTACACCTTC.

Concerning this clonotype itself: It may be a read error: a sequence one base away is much more abundant. The CDR3 loop reads CTSGRERLYQETQYF. CDR3 nucleotide sequence: TGTACCAGCGGGAGGGAGCGGTTGTACCAAGAGACCCAGTACTTC. The J gene is TRBJ2-5, the V gene TRBV3-1; 10 positions match TRBD2. The CDR3 covers 15 residues. Germline values: CDR1 LGHDT, CDR2 YNNKEL (reference sequence).

In this sample, this clonotype turned up once. A read error may explain this, as a much larger clone is one base away. The chain couples TRBV27 to TRBJ2-3; D unclear. CDR1 and CDR2 (germline): MNHEY, SMNVEV (reference sequence). V lost 2 bases to trimming and J lost 0 bases, with 18 bases between them. The CDR3 has 18 amino acids. The CDR3 loop is CASSLRVTGQCSTDTQYF. In DNA form, the CDR3 reads TGTGCCAGCAGTTTACGGGTAACGGGCCAATGCAGCACAGATACGCAGTATTTT.

The sample holds many counts of this clonotype. The V call is TRBV12-3 or TRBV12-4, the J call TRBJ2-1, with 7 nucleotides matching TRBD1. V lost 7 bases and J lost 0; bases outside the gene matches: 18. This CDR3 has 19 residues. DNA for the CDR3: TGTGCCAGCATTTCCCTTACGGGACAGCTACCGAGCTCCTACAATGAGCAGTTCTTC. Its translation is CASISLTGQLPSSYNEQFF.

DNA of the CDR3: TGTGCCAGCAGTTATACCGGGACATTGGAGACCCAGTACTTC. This codes for CASSYTGTLETQYF. The rearrangement joins TRBV6-2 or TRBV6-3 to TRBJ2-5, with D possibly TRBD1 on 6 matching bases. The CDR3 spans 14 residues. Trimming left V 3 bases short and J 5 bases short, with 13 bases between. CDR1 is MNHEY, CDR2 SVGEGT, per germline.

This clonotype was observed at least ten times. This rearrangement joins TRBV7-3 to TRBJ2-1; 7 nucleotides agree with TRBD2. V lost 5 bases to trimming and J lost 14 bases; unmatched junction nucleotides: 9. The CDR3 contains 12 residues. CDR1 SGHTA and CDR2 FQGTGA come from the germline V gene. The CDR3 is CASSGPGGKEFF. The CDR3 DNA sequence: TGTGCCAGCAGCGGGCCCGGGGGGAAAGAGTTCTTC.

The sample holds many counts of this clonotype. V and J are TRBV5-6 and TRBJ2-5; D gene ambiguous. Germline CDR1 is SGHDT and CDR2 is YYEEEE. The V gene lost 4 bases and the J gene lost 2 bases, with 18 bases spanning the gap. The CDR3 is made up of 16 amino acids. The CDR3 DNA reads as TGTGCCAGCAGCCTTGGACCGACCCAACATCAAGAGACCCAGTACTTC. It yields the protein CASSLGPTQHQETQYF.

The chain links TRBV20-1 to TRBJ1-6, with a weak D call TRBD1 (6 bases). Germline V gene sequence: CDR1 DFQATT, CDR2 SNEGSKA (reference sequence). The CDR3 is 15 residues long. Trimming took off 1 base at V and 3 bases at J, with 10 bases between the two ends. DNA of the CDR3: TGCAGTGCTAGAGGACAGACAGGCTATAATTCACCCCTCCACTTT. It encodes CSARGQTGYNSPLHF.

This clonotype came up many times. The V gene is TRBV6-2 or TRBV6-3, the J gene TRBJ2-5; perhaps TRBD1 as D (5 bases). V was pared by 0 bases and J by 0 bases, with 17 bases between. The germline V gene has CDR1 MNHEY and CDR2 SVGEGT. The CDR3 consists of 18 residues. For the CDR3, the DNA is TGTGCCAGCAGTTACTCGAAGCTACCAGGGTCCCACCAAGAGACCCAGTACTTC. Translating gives CASSYSKLPGSHQETQYF.

This clonotype has a handful of counts. The chain combines TRBV19 with TRBJ1-5; TRBD1 might be the D (5 bases). Between the trimmed V and J ends, which lost 5 bases and 4 bases, there was a span of 12 bases. CDR3 length equals 14 residues. Germline V gene sequence: CDR1 LNHDA, CDR2 SQIVND (reference sequence). CDR3 residues: CASSVDSYNQPQHF. The CDR3, as DNA: TGTGCCAGTAGTGTCGACAGCTATAATCAGCCCCAGCATTTT. The full variable domain, rest sourced from reference TRBV19 and TRBJ1-5, is DGGITQSPKYLFRKEGQNVTLSCEQNLNHDAMYWYRQDPGQGLRLIYYSQIVNDFQKGDIAEGYSVSREKKESFPLTVTSAQKNPTAFYLCASSVDSYNQPQHFGDGTRLSIL.

This clonotype was seen many times. The CDR3 here is CASSPGENIQYF. DNA for the CDR3: TGTGCCAGCAGCCCCGGGGAAAACATTCAGTACTTC. This sequence joins TRBV6-5 and TRBJ2-4; TRBD2 might be the D (5 bases). V lost 6 bases to trimming and J lost 5 bases, with 8 bases between them. Per germline, CDR1 MNHEY and CDR2 SVGAGI. CDR3 size: 12 residues.

The table lists this clonotype with a few counts. This chain connects TRBV5-1 to TRBJ2-5, with TRBD2 as a possible D gene (5 bases). The CDR3 has 14 amino acids. The germline V and J ends were trimmed by 0 bases and 2 bases, with 8 bases remaining between them. Germline V gene sequence: CDR1 SGHRS, CDR2 YFSETQ. CDR3 DNA sequence: TGCGCCAGCAGCTTGGGAGGGATGCAAGAGACCCAGTACTTC. Protein: CASSLGGMQETQYF.

This clonotype was recorded many times. The J gene is TRBJ2-3, the V gene TRBV7-2; D ambiguous. The V gene's germline CDR1 is SGHTA and CDR2 FQGNSA. V was trimmed by 5 bases and J by 2 bases, leaving 5 bases between them. The length of the CDR3 is 12 residues. The CDR3 sequence is CASSQFTDTQYF. The CDR3 DNA follows: TGTGCCAGCAGCCAATTCACAGATACGCAGTATTTT.

This clonotype was found a few times. V gene TRBV7-2 combines with J gene TRBJ1-6, with TRBD1 as a possible D gene (5 bases). Trimming left V 8 bases short and J 1 base short, with 15 bases between. Germline lookup yields CDR1 SGHTA and CDR2 FQGNSA. CDR3 length: 16 residues. The CDR3 loop reads CASSLQGGSYNSPLHF. CDR3 coding DNA: TGTGCCAGCTCTCTCCAGGGAGGGTCCTATAATTCACCCCTCCACTTT.

The J gene is TRBJ2-7, the V gene TRBV28; 8 bases line up with TRBD1. There are 14 residues in the CDR3. Trimming removed 5 bases from V and 3 bases from J; junction bases left unmatched: 6. Germline assignment: CDR1 MDHEN and CDR2 SYDVKM. CDR3 in amino acids: CASSGQGQVYEQYF. The CDR3 DNA sequence: TGTGCCAGCAGTGGTCAGGGACAGGTCTACGAGCAGTACTTC.

This clonotype was counted ten times or more. The V call is TRBV6-2 or TRBV6-3, the J call TRBJ2-1; no firm D call. CDR3 length: 11 residues. Trimming took off 5 bases at V and 4 bases at J, with 3 bases between the two ends. Germline CDR1 reads MNHEY; CDR2 reads SVGEGT. CDR3: CASSPYNEQFF. In DNA, the CDR3 is TGTGCCAGCAGTCCTTACAATGAGCAGTTCTTC.

This clonotype came up many times. The gene calls are TRBV5-6 and TRBJ1-5; D is perhaps TRBD1 (6 bases). Germline V lookup: CDR1 SGHDT, CDR2 YYEEEE. Deletions cut 1 base from V and 2 bases from J, with 10 bases between. The CDR3 is 15 residues long. CDR3: CASSLWGAGNQPQHF. DNA of the CDR3: TGTGCCAGCAGCTTGTGGGGGGCTGGCAATCAGCCCCAGCATTTT.